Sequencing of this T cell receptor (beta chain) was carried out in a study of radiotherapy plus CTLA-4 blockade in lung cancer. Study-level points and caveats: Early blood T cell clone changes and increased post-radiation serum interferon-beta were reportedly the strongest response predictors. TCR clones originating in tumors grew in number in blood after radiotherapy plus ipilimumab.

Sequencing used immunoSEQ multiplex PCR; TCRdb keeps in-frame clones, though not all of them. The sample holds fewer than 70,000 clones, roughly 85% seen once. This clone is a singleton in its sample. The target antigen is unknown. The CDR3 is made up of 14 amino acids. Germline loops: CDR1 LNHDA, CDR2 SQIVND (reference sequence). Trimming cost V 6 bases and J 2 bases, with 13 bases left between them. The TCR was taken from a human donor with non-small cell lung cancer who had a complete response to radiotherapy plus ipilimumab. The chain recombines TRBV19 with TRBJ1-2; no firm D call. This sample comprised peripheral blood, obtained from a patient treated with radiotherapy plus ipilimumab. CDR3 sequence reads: CASRLEVRNYGYTF. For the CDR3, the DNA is TGTGCCAGTAGGCTAGAGGTGAGAAACTATGGCTACACCTTC.